These 21 T cell receptor beta chains originate from one sample sequenced in a study of T-cell memory formation after mild COVID-19. TCRdb ran MiXCR on the 5' RACE reads and lists one entry per CDR3 protein. The data hold about half a million distinct CDR3 sequences, with 18% observed a single time. Sequences were obtained from PBMCs or a T cell subset sorted from them (not recorded which). Source of these receptors: an adult woman who had mild COVID-19 (a few samples of this study predate the infection). Cell type and time point are not known.

The sample holds a few counts of this clonotype. The chain links TRBV10-3 to TRBJ1-1; D remains unclear. CDR3 length: 14 amino acids. Germline-derived CDR1 and CDR2 are ENHRY and SYGVKD. V was trimmed by 4 bases and J by 1 base, leaving 10 bases between them. The CDR3 nucleotides read TGTGCCATCAGTGGTCAGGACTCGAACACTGAAGCTTTCTTT. It encodes CAISGQDSNTEAFF.

V is TRBV4-1 and J is TRBJ2-5, with TRBD2 matching over 11 bases. Per the germline V gene, CDR1 is MGHRA and CDR2 is YSYEKL. The CDR3 runs to 18 residues. V was pared by 2 bases and J by 0 bases, with 8 bases of the junction left unmatched. CDR3 residues: CASSQSATSGAYQETQYF. The CDR3 coding sequence is TGCGCCAGCAGCCAATCGGCGACTAGCGGGGCGTACCAAGAGACCCAGTACTTC.

This clonotype was seen at least ten times. The chain uses TRBV12-3 or TRBV12-4 and TRBJ1-1; D is unresolved. This CDR3 has 13 amino acids. The V end lost 6 bases, the J end lost 6 bases, and 14 bases lay between the germline ends. CDR3 protein: CASSQFTGAEAFF. The DNA of the CDR3 is TGTGCCAGCAGCCAATTTACCGGGGCTGAAGCTTTCTTT.

J is TRBJ2-1 and V is TRBV29-1, with D perhaps assigned TRBD1 or TRBD2 (7 bases each). The CDR3 spans 13 residues. From germline, CDR1 is SQVTM and CDR2 ANQGSEA. With 6 bases removed from V and 9 bases from J, the gap between germline ends came to 18 bases. This chain's CDR3 is CSVETGRGGEQFF. The CDR3 nucleotides are TGCAGCGTCGAGACCGGCAGGGGGGGTGAGCAGTTCTTC.

This clonotype was found many times. This sequence joins TRBV5-6 and TRBJ2-3, with D hard to call. This CDR3 region has 13 residues. Germline lookup yields CDR1 SGHDT and CDR2 YYEEEE. Trimming stripped 0 bases from V and 4 bases from J, with 6 bases between. The DNA of the CDR3 is TGTGCCAGCAGCTTGGCTACCGCAGATACGCAGTATTTT. Translated: CASSLATADTQYF.

J is TRBJ2-1 and V is TRBV20-1, with 11 bases fitting TRBD2. With V trimmed by 5 bases and J by 5 bases, 8 bases remained unmatched. The V gene's germline CDR1 is DFQATT and CDR2 SNEGSKA (reference sequence). The CDR3 runs 15 residues. The CDR3 region has the DNA TGCAGTGCTGTAGGGGTAGCGGGAGGGAACAATGAGCAGTTCTTC. Its translation: CSAVGVAGGNNEQFF.

This clonotype turned up a few times. The chain is built from TRBV18 and TRBJ1-1; D gene uncertain. The ends were cut back, 8 bases at V and 4 bases at J, with 14 bases in the middle. Germline V gene sequence: CDR1 KGHSH, CDR2 LQKENI. This CDR3 contains 13 residues. CDR3 sequence: CASLTTHRTEAFF. DNA for the CDR3: TGTGCCAGCCTAACGACCCACCGCACTGAAGCTTTCTTT.

The rearrangement uses TRBV5-6 and TRBJ1-2; D is uncertain. The germline gives CDR1 SGHDT, CDR2 YYEEEE. This CDR3 is 13 amino acids long. V shed 2 bases and J shed 4 bases, with 9 bases lying between them. CDR3 in amino acids: CASSLGKSYGYTF. CDR3 sequence (DNA): TGTGCCAGCAGCTTAGGAAAGTCCTATGGCTACACCTTC. The complete variable domain, with remaining parts taken from reference TRBV5-6 and TRBJ1-2, reads DAGVTQSPTHLIKTRGQQVTLRCSPKSGHDTVSWYQQALGQGPQFIFQYYEEEERQRGNFPDRFSGHQFPNYSSELNVNALLLGDSALYLCASSLGKSYGYTFGSGTRLTVV.

J is TRBJ2-1 and V is TRBV6-2 or TRBV6-3; no firm D call. The CDR3 is 13 residues long. In germline, CDR1 is MNHEY, CDR2 SVGEGT. The V gene lost 0 bases and the J gene lost 5 bases, with 5 bases spanning the gap. The CDR3 nucleotides read TGTGCCAGCAGTTACTCGTTCGACAATGAGCAGTTCTTC. Its protein is CASSYSFDNEQFF.

Many counts were recorded for this clonotype. The V and J genes are TRBV5-1 and TRBJ1-1, with TRBD1 matching 7 bases. Germline CDR1 reads SGHRS; CDR2 reads YFSETQ. V lost 0 bases and J lost 4; bases outside the gene matches: 6. CDR3 length equals 15 residues. The CDR3 sequence is CASSLDGAGGTEAFF. Here the CDR3 DNA reads TGCGCCAGCAGCTTGGATGGGGCAGGGGGCACTGAAGCTTTCTTT.

This clonotype was observed a few times. The chain couples TRBV25-1 to TRBJ1-2; 9 nucleotides line up with TRBD1. This CDR3 is built from 16 residues. Per the germline V gene, CDR1 is MGHDK and CDR2 is SYGVNS. V lost 4 bases to trimming and J lost 5 bases; unmatched junction nucleotides: 11. Here the CDR3 reads CASSGRQGVTLYGYTF. In DNA, the CDR3 is TGTGCCAGCAGTGGAAGACAGGGGGTGACCCTTTATGGCTACACCTTC.

This clonotype appeared once. The genes are TRBV20-1 and TRBJ2-5; 13 bases match TRBD2. This CDR3 has 15 amino acids. Germline V CDR1 and CDR2: DFQATT, SNEGSKA (reference sequence). V lost 1 base, J lost 5 bases, and 4 bases stayed unmatched. The CDR3 loop is CSARGTSGGGETQYF. The CDR3 DNA reads as TGCAGTGCTAGAGGGACTAGCGGGGGCGGGGAGACCCAGTACTTC.

The table lists this clonotype with many counts. V is TRBV7-9 and J is TRBJ2-5; D is uncertain. The CDR3 covers 12 residues. V gave up 0 bases and J gave up 5 bases, with 4 bases separating them. Per germline, CDR1 SEHNR and CDR2 FQNEAQ (reference sequence). The DNA for the CDR3 is TGTGCCAGCAGCTTAGCGTTGGAGACCCAGTACTTC. It translates to CASSLALETQYF.

The chain is built from TRBV7-2 and TRBJ1-1; no clear D. Germline values: CDR1 SGHTA, CDR2 FQGNSA. Between the trimmed V and J ends, which lost 8 bases and 0 bases, there was a span of 16 bases. The CDR3 runs to 15 residues. The CDR3 region is CASALDGVLNTEAFF. As DNA, the CDR3 is TGTGCCAGCGCGTTGGATGGGGTTTTGAACACTGAAGCTTTCTTT.

This sequence joins TRBV4-1 and TRBJ1-1, with 10 bases fitting TRBD1. V dropped 1 base and J dropped 5; count of bases not matched to a gene: 4. Germline lookup yields CDR1 MGHRA and CDR2 YSYEKL. The CDR3 has 15 residues. The CDR3 here is CASSQAGQGGTEAFF. CDR3 in DNA: TGCGCCAGCAGCCAAGCCGGACAGGGGGGTACTGAAGCTTTCTTT.

This clonotype occurred many times. The chain couples TRBV20-1 to TRBJ1-2; the D gene is possibly TRBD1 (6 bases). The CDR3 spans 15 residues. Per germline, CDR1 DFQATT and CDR2 SNEGSKA (reference sequence). V lost 0 bases and J lost 7, with 18 bases in between. The CDR3 protein is CSARDPSQGFGGYTF. The CDR3 nucleotides read TGCAGTGCTAGAGACCCATCCCAGGGGTTCGGTGGCTACACCTTC.

This chain links TRBV6-5 with TRBJ1-2; 8 bases fit TRBD1. This CDR3 region has 14 residues. CDR1 and CDR2 (germline): MNHEY, SVGAGI. V shed 6 bases, J shed 4 bases, and the junction held 7 bases outside the gene matches. In DNA, the CDR3 is TGTGCCAGCAGCCCAGGGGGCGCCTCCTATGGCTACACCTTC. Translating it yields CASSPGGASYGYTF.

The V call is TRBV6-2 or TRBV6-3, the J call TRBJ2-3; weak D call: TRBD2 (5 bases). Trimming removed 4 bases at V and 3 bases at J, with 17 bases between. The CDR3 covers 16 residues. CDR1 and CDR2 from the germline V gene are MNHEY and SVGEGT. The CDR3 nucleotides read TGTGCCAGCAGTTCTCTTGCTAGCCCGGGGACAGATACGCAGTATTTT. It specifies CASSSLASPGTDTQYF.

This clonotype was detected only a few times. V gene TRBV5-1 combines with J gene TRBJ1-1; no firm D call. The CDR3 runs 17 residues. V was trimmed by 2 bases and J by 11 bases, leaving 28 bases between them. Germline V gene sequence: CDR1 SGHRS, CDR2 YFSETQ. In DNA, the CDR3 is TGCGCCAGCAGCTTAACACCCAGTTTTGATGTCGGGAGAGAGGCTTTCTTT. The encoded protein is CASSLTPSFDVGREAFF.

Only a few counts were recorded for this clonotype. The V call is TRBV6-5, the J call TRBJ2-7; tentatively, D is TRBD1 (5 bases). The CDR3 is 14 amino acids. Germline V gene lookup returns CDR1 MNHEY and CDR2 SVGAGI. The ends were cut back, 0 bases at V and 6 bases at J, with 12 bases in the middle. CDR3 amino acids: CASSYSSGRGEQYF. The CDR3 DNA follows: TGTGCCAGCAGTTACTCGTCCGGTAGGGGCGAGCAGTACTTC.

The table lists this clonotype with a few counts. The rearrangement uses TRBV5-1 and TRBJ1-1; D is ambiguous. The germline gives CDR1 SGHRS, CDR2 YFSETQ. The CDR3 extends over 14 amino acids. Trimming removed 1 base from V and 0 bases from J, with 7 bases in between. DNA for the CDR3: TGCGCCAGCAGCTTGAACGTCCTGAACACTGAAGCTTTCTTT. Its protein product is CASSLNVLNTEAFF.